This TCR beta chain was recorded in a study of OX40 agonist ivuxolimab in advanced cancers. For the study at large: The treatment was a fully human IgG2 OX40 agonist, ivuxolimab. From about 20 to 80 years was the age range, with a mean of approximately 63 years, and 65% to 90% were male.

As to this clone: Its antigen is undetermined.

The CDR3 length is 14 residues. After removal of 3 bases from V and 2 bases from J, the junction contained 3 bases not matched to a gene. From germline, CDR1 is WSHSY and CDR2 SAAADI. Study observations and caveats: There was clonal expansion of CD4+ and CD8+ blood T cells by week 6 at 0.1 to 3.0 mg/kg.

The repertoire was sequenced with immunoSEQ multiplex PCR; TCRdb's copy has only in-frame clones and lacks some. There are 41,000 or so clones in the sample; around 85% occur only once, and approximately 2.6% lies in the top ten. This TCR was recovered from an adult with an advanced solid tumor such as melanoma, head and neck, liver or kidney cancer. The V gene is TRBV10-2, the J gene TRBJ2-7; 8 nucleotides agree with TRBD1. Sequenced here: CD4+ or CD8+ T cells sorted from blood, sampled in a trial of the OX40 agonist ivuxolimab. CDR3 sequence (DNA): TGCGCCAGCAGTGAACAGGGGGGACCCTACGAGCAGTACTTC. This translates into CASSEQGGPYEQYF.